This paragraph covers one T cell receptor beta chain sequence. Autoimmune disease history or systemic immunosuppression barred patients. These data are taken from a study of OX40 agonist ivuxolimab in advanced cancers. Clones were sequenced by immunoSEQ multiplex PCR, and TCRdb holds only the in-frame ones, with some missing. The data hold some 85,000 clones, with nearly 90% observed a single time. This CDR3 contains 17 residues. Germline V gene sequence: CDR1 SNHLY, CDR2 FYNNEI. V lost 5 bases and J lost 0; bases outside the gene matches: 9. The chain links TRBV2 to TRBJ2-1; the match to TRBD1 covers 8 bases. The TCR comes from an adult with an advanced solid tumor such as melanoma, head and neck, liver or kidney cancer. This specimen consisted of CD4+ or CD8+ T cells sorted from blood, obtained in a trial of the OX40 agonist ivuxolimab. The CDR3 here is CASSLGQGPSSYNEQFF. The CDR3 nucleotides read TGTGCCAGCAGTCTAGGACAGGGTCCCAGCTCCTACAATGAGCAGTTCTTC.